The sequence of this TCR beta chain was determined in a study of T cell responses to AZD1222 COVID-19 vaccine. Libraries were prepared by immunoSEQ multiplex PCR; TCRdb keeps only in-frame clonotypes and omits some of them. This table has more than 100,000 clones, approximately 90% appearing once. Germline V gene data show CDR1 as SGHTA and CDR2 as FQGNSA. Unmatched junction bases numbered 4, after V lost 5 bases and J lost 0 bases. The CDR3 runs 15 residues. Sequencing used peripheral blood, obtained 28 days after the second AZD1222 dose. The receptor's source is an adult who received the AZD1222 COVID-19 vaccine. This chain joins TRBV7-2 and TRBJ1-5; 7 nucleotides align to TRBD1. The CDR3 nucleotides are TGTGCCAGCAGCGGGACAGCTCTTAGCAATCAGCCCCAGCATTTT. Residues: CASSGTALSNQPQHF.